This TCR beta chain was found in a study of T cells after somatic rescue of genetic block. The CDR3 length is 13 residues. Germline CDR1 is SEHNR and CDR2 is FQNEAQ (reference sequence). Between the trimmed V and J ends, which lost 3 bases and 7 bases, there was a span of 13 bases. TCRdb's copy holds only in-frame clones and misses some; the assay was immunoSEQ multiplex PCR. The data show about 67,000 clones, under 95% seen once. This receptor was taken from a man aged 40-49 years. The sequenced material came from peripheral blood mononuclear cells (PBMCs). This chain joins TRBV7-9 and TRBJ2-7; possible D gene TRBD1, 6 bases. DNA for the CDR3: TGTGCCAGCAGCTTCGGACAGACCGGGGAGCAGTACTTC. This encodes CASSFGQTGEQYF.